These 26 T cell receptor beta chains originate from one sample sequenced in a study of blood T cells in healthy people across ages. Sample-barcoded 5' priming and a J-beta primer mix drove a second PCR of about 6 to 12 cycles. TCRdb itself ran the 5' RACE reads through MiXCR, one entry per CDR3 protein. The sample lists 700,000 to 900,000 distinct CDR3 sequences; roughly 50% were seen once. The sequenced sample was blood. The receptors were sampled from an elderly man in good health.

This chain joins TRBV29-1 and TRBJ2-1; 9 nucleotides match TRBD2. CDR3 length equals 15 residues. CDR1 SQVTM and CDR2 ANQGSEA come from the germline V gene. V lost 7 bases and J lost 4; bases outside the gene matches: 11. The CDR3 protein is CSAPSAGGLYNEQFF. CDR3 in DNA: TGCAGCGCCCCTTCAGCGGGAGGATTATACAATGAGCAGTTCTTC.

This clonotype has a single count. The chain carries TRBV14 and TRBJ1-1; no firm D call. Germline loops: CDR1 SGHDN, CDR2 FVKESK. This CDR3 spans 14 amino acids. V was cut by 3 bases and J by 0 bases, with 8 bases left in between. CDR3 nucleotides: TGTGCCAGCAGCCAGAGAAGCATGAACACTGAAGCTTTCTTT. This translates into CASSQRSMNTEAFF.

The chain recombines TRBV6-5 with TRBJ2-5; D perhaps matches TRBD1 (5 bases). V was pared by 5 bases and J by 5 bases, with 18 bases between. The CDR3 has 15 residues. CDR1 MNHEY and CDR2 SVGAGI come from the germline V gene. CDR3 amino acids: CASSPDTDPGETQYF. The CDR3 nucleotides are TGTGCCAGCAGTCCAGACACCGATCCAGGGGAGACCCAGTACTTC.

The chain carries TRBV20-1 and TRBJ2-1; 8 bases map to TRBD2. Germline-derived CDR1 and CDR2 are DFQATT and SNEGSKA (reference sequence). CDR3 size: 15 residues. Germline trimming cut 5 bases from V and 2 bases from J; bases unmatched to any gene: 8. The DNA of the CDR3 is TGCAGTGCTTACCGGGTGACTAGCGCCTACAATGAGCAGTTCTTC. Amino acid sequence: CSAYRVTSAYNEQFF.

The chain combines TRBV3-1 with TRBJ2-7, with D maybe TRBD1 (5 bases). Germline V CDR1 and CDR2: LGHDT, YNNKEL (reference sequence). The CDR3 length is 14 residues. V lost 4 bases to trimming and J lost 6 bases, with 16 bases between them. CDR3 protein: CASSRRQGTGEQYF. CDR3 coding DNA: TGTGCCAGCAGCCGCCGGCAGGGTACAGGCGAGCAGTACTTC.

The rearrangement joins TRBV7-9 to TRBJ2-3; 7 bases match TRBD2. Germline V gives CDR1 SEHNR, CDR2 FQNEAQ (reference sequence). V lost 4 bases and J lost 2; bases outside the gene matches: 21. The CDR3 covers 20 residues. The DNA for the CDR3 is TGTGCCAGCAGCTCATCCCTGGGGAGGGTCCAGGTCGGGGACACAGATACGCAGTATTTT. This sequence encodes CASSSSLGRVQVGDTDTQYF.

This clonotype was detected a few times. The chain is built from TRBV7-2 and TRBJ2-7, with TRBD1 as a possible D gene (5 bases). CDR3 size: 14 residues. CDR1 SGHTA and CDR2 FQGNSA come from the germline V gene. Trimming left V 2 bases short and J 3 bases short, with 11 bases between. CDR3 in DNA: TGTGCCAGCAGCTTATTTAGGGGAAACTACGAGCAGTACTTC. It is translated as CASSLFRGNYEQYF.

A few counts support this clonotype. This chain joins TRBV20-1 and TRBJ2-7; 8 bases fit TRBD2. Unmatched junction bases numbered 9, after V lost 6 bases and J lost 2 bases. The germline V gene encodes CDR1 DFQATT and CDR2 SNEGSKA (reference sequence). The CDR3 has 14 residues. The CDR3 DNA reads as TGCAGTGCGAGCTCAGCGGGAGCCGCCTACGAGCAGTACTTC. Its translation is CSASSAGAAYEQYF.

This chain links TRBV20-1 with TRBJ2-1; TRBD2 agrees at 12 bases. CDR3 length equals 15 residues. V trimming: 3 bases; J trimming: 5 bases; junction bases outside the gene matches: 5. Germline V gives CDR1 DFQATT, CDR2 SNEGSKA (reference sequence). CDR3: CSARLASGRDNEQFF. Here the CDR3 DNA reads TGCAGTGCTAGGCTGGCTAGCGGGAGGGACAATGAGCAGTTCTTC.

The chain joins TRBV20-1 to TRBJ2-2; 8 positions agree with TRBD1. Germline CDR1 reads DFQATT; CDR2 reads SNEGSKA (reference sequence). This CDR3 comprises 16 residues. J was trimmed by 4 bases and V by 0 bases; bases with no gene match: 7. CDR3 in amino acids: CSARDGPGGVTGELFF. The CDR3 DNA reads TGCAGTGCTAGAGATGGCCCAGGGGGCGTCACCGGGGAGCTGTTTTTT.

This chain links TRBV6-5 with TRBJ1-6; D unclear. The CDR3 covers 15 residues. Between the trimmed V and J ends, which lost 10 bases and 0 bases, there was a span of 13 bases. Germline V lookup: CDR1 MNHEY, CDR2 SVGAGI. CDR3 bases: TGTGCCACAACCCCGGGGAGCTCCTATAATTCACCCCTCCACTTT. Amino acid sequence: CATTPGSSYNSPLHF.

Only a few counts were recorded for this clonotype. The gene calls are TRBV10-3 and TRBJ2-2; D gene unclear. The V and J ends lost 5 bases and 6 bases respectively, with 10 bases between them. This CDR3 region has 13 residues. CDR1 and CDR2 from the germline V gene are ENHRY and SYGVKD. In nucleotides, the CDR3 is TGTGCCATCAGTAGCGTTGAGGCCGGGGAGCTGTTTTTT. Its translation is CAISSVEAGELFF.

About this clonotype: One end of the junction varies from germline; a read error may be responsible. CDR3 sequence reads: CASSEYGGSYAQYF. The DNA of the CDR3 is TGTGCCAGCAGTGAATACGGGGGGTCCTACGCGCAGTACTTC. The chain is built from TRBV2 and TRBJ2-7; TRBD2 matches 7 bases. This CDR3 comprises 14 residues. Germline CDR1 reads SNHLY; CDR2 reads FYNNEI.

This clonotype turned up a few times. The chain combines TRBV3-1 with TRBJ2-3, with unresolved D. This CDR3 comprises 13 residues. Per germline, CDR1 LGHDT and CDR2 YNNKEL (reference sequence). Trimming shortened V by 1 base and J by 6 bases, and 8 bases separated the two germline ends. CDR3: CASSQAGRDTQYF. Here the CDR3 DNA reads TGTGCCAGCAGCCAAGCCGGACGGGATACGCAGTATTTT.

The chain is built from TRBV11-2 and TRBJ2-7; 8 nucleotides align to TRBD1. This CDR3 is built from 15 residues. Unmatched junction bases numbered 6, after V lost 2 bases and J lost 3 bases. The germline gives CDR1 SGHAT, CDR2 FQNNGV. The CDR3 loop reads CASSLSTGGVYEQYF. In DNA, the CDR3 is TGTGCCAGCAGCTTAAGCACAGGGGGAGTCTACGAGCAGTACTTC.

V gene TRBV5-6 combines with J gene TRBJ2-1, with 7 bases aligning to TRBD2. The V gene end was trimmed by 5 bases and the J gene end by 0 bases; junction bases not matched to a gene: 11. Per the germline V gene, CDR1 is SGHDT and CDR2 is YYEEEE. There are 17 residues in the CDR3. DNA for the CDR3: TGTGCCAGCAGTTTCCGGGCTAGCGGTATCTCCTACAATGAGCAGTTCTTC. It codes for CASSFRASGISYNEQFF. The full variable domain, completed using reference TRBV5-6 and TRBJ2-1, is DAGVTQSPTHLIKTRGQQVTLRCSPKSGHDTVSWYQQALGQGPQFIFQYYEEEERQRGNFPDRFSGHQFPNYSSELNVNALLLGDSALYLCASSFRASGISYNEQFFGPGTRLTVL.

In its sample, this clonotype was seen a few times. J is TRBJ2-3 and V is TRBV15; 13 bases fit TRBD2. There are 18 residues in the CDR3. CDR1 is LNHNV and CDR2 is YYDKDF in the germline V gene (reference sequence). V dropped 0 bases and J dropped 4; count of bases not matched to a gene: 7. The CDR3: CATSRDGLAGVLADTQYF. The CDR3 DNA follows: TGTGCCACCAGCAGAGACGGACTAGCGGGAGTCTTGGCAGATACGCAGTATTTT.

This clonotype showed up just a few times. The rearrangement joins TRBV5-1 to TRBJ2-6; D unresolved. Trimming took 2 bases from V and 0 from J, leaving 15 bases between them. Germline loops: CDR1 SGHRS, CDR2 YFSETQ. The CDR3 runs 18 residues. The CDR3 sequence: CASSFPSSAASGANVLTF. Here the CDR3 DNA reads TGCGCCAGCAGCTTTCCCTCCTCAGCAGCCTCTGGGGCCAACGTCCTGACTTTC.

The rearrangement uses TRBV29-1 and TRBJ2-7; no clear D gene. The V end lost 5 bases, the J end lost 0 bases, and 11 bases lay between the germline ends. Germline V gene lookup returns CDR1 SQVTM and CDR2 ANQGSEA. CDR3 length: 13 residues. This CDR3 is CSVKKLFSYEQYF. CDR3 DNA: TGCAGCGTTAAAAAATTATTCTCCTACGAGCAGTACTTC.

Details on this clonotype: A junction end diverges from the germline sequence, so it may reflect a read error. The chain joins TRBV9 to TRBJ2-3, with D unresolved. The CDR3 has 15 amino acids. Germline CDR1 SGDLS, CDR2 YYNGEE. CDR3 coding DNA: TGTGCCAGCAGCGTAGGGTCGGTTAGCACAGATGCGCAGTATTTT. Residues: CASSVGSVSTDAQYF. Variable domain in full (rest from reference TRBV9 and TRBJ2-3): DSGVTQTPKHLITATGQRVTLRCSPRSGDLSVYWYQQSLDQGLQFLIQYYNGEERAKGNILERFSAQQFPDLHSELNLSSLELGDSALYFCASSVGSVSTDAQYFGPGTRLTVL.

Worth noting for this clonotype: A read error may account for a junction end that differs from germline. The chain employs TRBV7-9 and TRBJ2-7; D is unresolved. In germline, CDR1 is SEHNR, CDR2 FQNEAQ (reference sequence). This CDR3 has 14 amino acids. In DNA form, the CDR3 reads TGTACCAGCAGCCCTGGGCCTAATCCCTACGAGCAGTACTTC. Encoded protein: CTSSPGPNPYEQYF.

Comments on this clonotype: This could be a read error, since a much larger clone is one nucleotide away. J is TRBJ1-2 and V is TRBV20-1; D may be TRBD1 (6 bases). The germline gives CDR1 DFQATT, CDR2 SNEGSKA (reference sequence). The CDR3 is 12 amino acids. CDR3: CSANQGGGGCTF. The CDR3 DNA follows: TGCAGTGCTAATCAAGGGGGTGGTGGCTGCACCTTC.

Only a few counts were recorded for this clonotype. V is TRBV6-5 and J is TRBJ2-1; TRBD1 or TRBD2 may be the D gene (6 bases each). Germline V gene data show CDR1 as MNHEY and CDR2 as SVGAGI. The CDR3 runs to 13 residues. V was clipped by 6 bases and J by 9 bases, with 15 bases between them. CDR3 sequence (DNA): TGTGCCAGCAGCCGGAGGGGGGTCAGTGAGCAGTTCTTC. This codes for CASSRRGVSEQFF.

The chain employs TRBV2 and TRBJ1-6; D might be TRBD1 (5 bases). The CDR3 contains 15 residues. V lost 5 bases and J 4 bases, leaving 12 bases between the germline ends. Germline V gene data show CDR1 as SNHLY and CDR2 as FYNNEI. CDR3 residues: CASSPLGTYNSPLHF. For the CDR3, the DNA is TGTGCCAGCAGTCCCCTAGGGACTTATAATTCACCCCTCCACTTT.

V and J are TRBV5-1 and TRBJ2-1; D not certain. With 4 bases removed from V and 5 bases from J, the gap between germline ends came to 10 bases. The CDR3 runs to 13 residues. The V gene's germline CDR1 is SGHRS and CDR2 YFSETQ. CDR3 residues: CASSPNADNEQFF. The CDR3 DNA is TGCGCCAGCAGCCCGAACGCGGACAATGAGCAGTTCTTC.

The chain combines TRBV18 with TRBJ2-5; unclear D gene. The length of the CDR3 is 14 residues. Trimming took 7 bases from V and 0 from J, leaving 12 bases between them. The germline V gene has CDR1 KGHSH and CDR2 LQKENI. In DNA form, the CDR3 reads TGTGCCAGCTTAGTCAATATCGACCAAGAGACCCAGTACTTC. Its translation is CASLVNIDQETQYF.